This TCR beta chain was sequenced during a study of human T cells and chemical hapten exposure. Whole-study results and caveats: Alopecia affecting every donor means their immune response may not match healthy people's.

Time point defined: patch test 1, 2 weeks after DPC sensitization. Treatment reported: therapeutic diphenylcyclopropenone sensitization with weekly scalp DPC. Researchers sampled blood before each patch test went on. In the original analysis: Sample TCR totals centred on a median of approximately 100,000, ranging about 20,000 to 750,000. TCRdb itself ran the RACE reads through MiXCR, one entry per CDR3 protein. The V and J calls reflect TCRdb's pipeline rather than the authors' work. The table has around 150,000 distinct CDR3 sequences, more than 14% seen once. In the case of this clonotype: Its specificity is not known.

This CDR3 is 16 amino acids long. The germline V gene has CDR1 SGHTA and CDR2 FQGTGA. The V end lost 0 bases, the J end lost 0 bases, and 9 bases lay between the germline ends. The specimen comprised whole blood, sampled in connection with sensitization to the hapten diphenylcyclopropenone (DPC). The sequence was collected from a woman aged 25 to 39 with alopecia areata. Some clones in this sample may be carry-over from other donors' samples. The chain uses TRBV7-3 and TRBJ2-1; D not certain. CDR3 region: CASSLTGGHSYNEQFF. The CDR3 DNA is TGTGCCAGCAGCTTAACGGGTGGTCACTCCTACAATGAGCAGTTCTTC.